The 16 T cell receptor beta chains below were found in one sample sequenced in a study of yellow fever vaccine responses in identical twins. TCRdb called the RT-PCR reads again in MiXCR, with one record for every CDR3 protein. The table lists approximately 17,000 distinct CDR3 sequences, about two thirds of them singletons, with more than 2% in the top ten. The sample consisted of T cells from blood (PBMCs), unsorted or a sorted subset (not recorded which), taken before or after yellow fever vaccination (not recorded which). These receptors came from a young woman who received the yellow fever vaccine.

The sample holds a few counts of this clonotype. The V and J genes are TRBV29-1 and TRBJ2-3; D possibly corresponds to TRBD1 (5 bases). Deletions cut 6 bases from V and 6 bases from J, with 16 bases between. The CDR3 length is 13 residues. Germline V gene data show CDR1 as SQVTM and CDR2 as ANQGSEA. The CDR3 region has the DNA TGCAGCGTAGACGCGAATTCAGGGGATACGCAGTATTTT. Protein product: CSVDANSGDTQYF.

This clonotype came up a few times. The chain uses TRBV18 and TRBJ2-3, with a possible D match to TRBD2 (5 bases). The length of the CDR3 is 15 residues. CDR1 and CDR2 from the germline V gene are KGHSH and LQKENI. The germline V and J ends were trimmed by 3 bases and 1 base, with 11 bases remaining between them. For the CDR3, the DNA is TGTGCCAGCTCACCCCCCGTGAGGGGCACAGATACGCAGTATTTT. The encoded protein is CASSPPVRGTDTQYF.

The V and J genes are TRBV3-1 and TRBJ2-1; D is unresolved. The CDR3 contains 14 residues. From germline, CDR1 is LGHDT and CDR2 YNNKEL (reference sequence). The ends were cut back, 0 bases at V and 3 bases at J, with 6 bases in the middle. CDR3 coding DNA: TGTGCCAGCAGCCAAGAGGTTTTCTACAATGAGCAGTTCTTC. This encodes CASSQEVFYNEQFF.

The chain employs TRBV25-1 and TRBJ2-1; D is perhaps TRBD2 (6 bases). Trimming pared 1 base from V and 7 bases from J, leaving 14 bases between. This CDR3 has 15 amino acids. CDR1 is MGHDK, CDR2 SYGVNS, per germline. In nucleotides, the CDR3 is TGTGCCAGCAGTGAATCTTATAGCGGCAGAAATGAGCAGTTCTTC. This sequence encodes CASSESYSGRNEQFF.

This clonotype was detected only once. The V gene is TRBV4-1, the J gene TRBJ2-5, with 10 bases aligning to TRBD2. The CDR3 sequence is 17 residues long. The germline CDR1 and CDR2 sequences are MGHRA and YSYEKL. V lost 3 bases to trimming and J lost 4 bases; unmatched junction nucleotides: 11. CDR3 protein: CASSQDPRAGGGETQYF. CDR3 in DNA: TGCGCCAGCAGCCAGGATCCGAGAGCGGGGGGGGGAGAGACCCAGTACTTC.

This rearrangement joins TRBV12-3 or TRBV12-4 to TRBJ2-5, with D possibly matching TRBD2 (5 bases). There are 15 residues in the CDR3. V lost 8 bases and J 3 bases, leaving 19 bases between the germline ends. The CDR3 spells CASGKSEGEKETQYF. In nucleotides, the CDR3 is TGTGCCAGCGGTAAAAGTGAGGGCGAAAAAGAGACCCAGTACTTC.

The gene calls are TRBV11-3 and TRBJ2-3; the match to TRBD2 covers 11 bases. This CDR3 spans 16 amino acids. The germline V gene has CDR1 SGHNT and CDR2 YENEEA. Losses at the gene ends were 5 bases for V and 3 bases for J; bases not matched to a gene: 7. CDR3 sequence (DNA): TGTGCCAGCAGCCTCATAGCGGGAGGGCCTACAGATACGCAGTATTTT. Translated: CASSLIAGGPTDTQYF.

This clonotype appeared a few times. The chain combines TRBV3-1 with TRBJ2-3; no clear D gene. CDR3 size: 14 residues. V was shortened by 7 bases and J by 0 bases, with 11 bases between the two germline ends. Germline lookup yields CDR1 LGHDT and CDR2 YNNKEL (reference sequence). CDR3 sequence reads: CASKNRASTDTQYF. CDR3 coding DNA: TGTGCCAGCAAAAATAGAGCTAGCACAGATACGCAGTATTTT.

The rearrangement links TRBV9 to TRBJ2-1; weak D call: TRBD2 (5 bases). CDR1 SGDLS and CDR2 YYNGEE come from the germline V gene. The germline V and J ends were trimmed by 0 bases and 6 bases, with 19 bases remaining between them. CDR3 length: 17 amino acids. CDR3 coding DNA: TGTGCCAGCAGCGTAGGAAGACTAACCCAATCCCCCAATGAGCAGTTCTTC. As protein: CASSVGRLTQSPNEQFF.

V and J are TRBV27 and TRBJ2-7, with D maybe TRBD2 (5 bases). The CDR3 runs 14 residues. V was clipped by 5 bases and J by 3 bases, with 14 bases between them. Per the germline V gene, CDR1 is MNHEY and CDR2 is SMNVEV (reference sequence). The CDR3 region is CASSPQAVLYEQYF. The DNA of the CDR3 is TGTGCCAGCAGTCCCCAAGCGGTCCTCTACGAGCAGTACTTC.

V usage is TRBV6-1 and J usage is TRBJ1-1; perhaps TRBD1 as D (6 bases). Germline V gene data show CDR1 as MNHNS and CDR2 as SASEGT. This CDR3 has 13 residues. The V gene lost 7 bases and the J gene lost 4 bases, with 13 bases spanning the gap. CDR3 bases: TGTGCCAGCACTCGAGGGGGAAGCACTGAAGCTTTCTTT. It is translated as CASTRGGSTEAFF.

The rearrangement uses TRBV15 and TRBJ1-2; tentatively, D is TRBD1 (6 bases). This CDR3 has 13 amino acids. The V gene lost 5 bases and the J gene lost 3 bases, with 10 bases spanning the gap. Germline CDR1 reads LNHNV; CDR2 reads YYDKDF (reference sequence). CDR3 nucleotides: TGTGCCACCAGCCCCAGGGGAGACTATGGCTACACCTTC. It yields the protein CATSPRGDYGYTF.

The V and J genes are TRBV10-3 and TRBJ1-1; D unclear. The V gene's germline CDR1 is ENHRY and CDR2 SYGVKD. V lost 3 bases to trimming and J lost 3 bases, with 8 bases between them. This CDR3 comprises 13 residues. CDR3 residues: CAISEMEYTEAFF. The CDR3 DNA reads as TGTGCCATCAGTGAAATGGAATACACTGAAGCTTTCTTT.

The chain carries TRBV29-1 and TRBJ2-7, with D perhaps TRBD1 (6 bases). Looked up from germline, CDR1 is SQVTM and CDR2 is ANQGSEA. With 7 bases removed from V and 2 bases from J, the gap between germline ends came to 12 bases. This CDR3 is 12 amino acids long. In DNA, the CDR3 is TGCAGCGGAAAGACAGGTACCTACGAGCAGTACTTC. It is translated as CSGKTGTYEQYF.

The V and J genes are TRBV18 and TRBJ2-6, with 8 bases lining up with TRBD1. Unmatched junction bases numbered 9, after V lost 6 bases and J lost 2 bases. The CDR3 runs 17 residues. CDR1 and CDR2 (germline): KGHSH, LQKENI. In DNA form, the CDR3 reads TGTGCCAGCTCCAAACAGGGGGAACGGACTGGGGCCAACGTCCTGACTTTC. It codes for CASSKQGERTGANVLTF.

The CDR3 DNA is TGCAGCGTTGAAGAGCAGGGCCAGGCCCACTATGGCTACACCTTC. This sequence encodes CSVEEQGQAHYGYTF. V is TRBV29-1 and J is TRBJ1-2; TRBD1 is a possible D gene (5 bases). V lost 0 bases and J 3 bases, leaving 14 bases between the germline ends. CDR1 is SQVTM, CDR2 ANQGSEA, per germline. The CDR3 has 15 residues.